This TCR beta chain came from a study of post-analysis software for immune sequencing data. Study background: Included courses were relapsing-remitting and secondary progressive multiple sclerosis; progressive-relapsing multiple sclerosis was also included. Study results and caveats: There were a few TRBV segments more frequent in patients than controls, and TRBV5-6, TRBV5-1 and TRBV20-1 were among them.

A note on this clonotype: No antigen is known for it.

Sequencing libraries made from TCR beta cDNA carried unique molecular identifiers. TCRdb ran MiXCR on the PCR reads and lists one entry per CDR3 protein. The repertoire consists of around 440,000 distinct CDR3 sequences, with under 55% occurring once and the leading ten covering about 12%. V was trimmed by 0 bases and J by 2 bases, leaving 12 bases between them. The CDR3 is 16 amino acids. Germline assignment: CDR1 SGDLS and CDR2 YYNGEE. The rearrangement uses TRBV9 and TRBJ2-1; perhaps D is TRBD1 or TRBD2 (5 bases each). Sequencing input: blood. The source of this sequence is a girl aged 5 to 17 with multiple sclerosis. The CDR3 loop reads CASSVVSRDAYNEQFF. For the CDR3, the DNA is TGTGCCAGCAGCGTAGTATCCCGGGACGCCTACAATGAGCAGTTCTTC. Together with reference TRBV9 and TRBJ2-1, the CDR3 gives the full variable domain: DSGVTQTPKHLITATGQRVTLRCSPRSGDLSVYWYQQSLDQGLQFLIQYYNGEERAKGNILERFSAQQFPDLHSELNLSSLELGDSALYFCASSVVSRDAYNEQFFGPGTRLTVL.